Shown below are 25 T cell receptor beta chains from a single sample sequenced in a study of CD8 T cells in ankylosing spondylitis. Study-wide findings and caveats: It appeared that ankylosing spondylitis blood was characterized by a TCR beta motif of under ten highly homologous variants.

TCRdb ran MiXCR on the 5' RACE reads and lists one entry per CDR3 protein. The sample consists of tens of thousands of distinct CDR3 sequences, more than 8.5% of them appearing once. Antigens for these TCRs are unknown. The material sequenced was blood, either unsorted or a sorted T cell fraction (not recorded which). All receptors come from a male donor with ankylosing spondylitis.

In this sample, this clonotype turned up a few times. This chain's CDR3 is CASSFLAGVGKNIQYF. The DNA of the CDR3 is TGTGCCAGCAGCTTTTTAGCGGGAGTAGGCAAAAACATTCAGTACTTC. The chain carries TRBV11-3 and TRBJ2-4, with TRBD2 identical over 9 bases. Germline V gene lookup returns CDR1 SGHNT and CDR2 YENEEA. J gave up 3 bases and V 3 bases, and 6 bases lay outside the gene matches. The CDR3 consists of 16 residues.

CDR3 in DNA: TGCAGTGCTAGCCCGGCAGGAACTAGCACAGATACGCAGTATTTT. Translated: CSASPAGTSTDTQYF. The rearrangement uses TRBV20-1 and TRBJ2-3, with unresolved D. This CDR3 contains 15 residues. Trimming left V 3 bases short and J 0 bases short, with 13 bases between. CDR1 is DFQATT and CDR2 is SNEGSKA in the germline V gene (reference sequence).

The chain has TRBV5-4 and TRBJ2-1; D call uncertain. Germline V gene lookup returns CDR1 SGHNT and CDR2 YYREEE (reference sequence). The CDR3 has 14 amino acids. V lost 2 bases to trimming and J lost 6 bases, with 12 bases between them. The CDR3: CASSLHGPCNEQFF. The CDR3 DNA follows: TGTGCCAGCAGCTTACACGGGCCCTGCAATGAGCAGTTCTTC.

This clonotype was counted ten times or more. The chain is built from TRBV29-1 and TRBJ1-2, with a tentative D call TRBD1 (5 bases). The CDR3 totals 13 residues. In germline, CDR1 is SQVTM, CDR2 ANQGSEA. Trimming pared 7 bases from V and 5 bases from J, leaving 17 bases between. The CDR3 reads CSGFRDGAYGYTF. The CDR3 DNA follows: TGCAGCGGCTTCCGGGACGGAGCGTATGGCTACACCTTC.

This clonotype occurred many times. This sequence joins TRBV24-1 and TRBJ1-1, with D hard to call. The CDR3 extends over 13 amino acids. The V gene lost 5 bases and the J gene lost 8 bases, with 14 bases spanning the gap. Germline V gene sequence: CDR1 KGHDR, CDR2 SFDVKD. The chain's CDR3 is CATSVPDGREAFF. Written as DNA, the CDR3 is TGTGCCACCAGTGTCCCCGACGGCCGCGAAGCTTTCTTT.

This clonotype was recorded at least ten times. J is TRBJ2-7 and V is TRBV29-1; 7 bases agree with TRBD1. After removal of 4 bases from V and 6 bases from J, the junction contained 6 bases not matched to a gene. This CDR3 is built from 12 residues. Germline V CDR1 and CDR2: SQVTM, ANQGSEA. The CDR3 here is CSVVSRGLEQYF. The CDR3 DNA follows: TGCAGCGTTGTATCAAGGGGGCTCGAGCAGTACTTC.

This clonotype was detected many times. CDR3 protein: CASGLEGSTDTQYF. The CDR3 nucleotides read TGTGCTAGTGGTTTAGAAGGTAGCACAGATACGCAGTATTTT. The rearrangement uses TRBV12-5 and TRBJ2-3; D gene ambiguous. The germline CDR1 and CDR2 sequences are LGHNT and FRNRAP. The CDR3 spans 14 residues. V was clipped by 3 bases and J by 0 bases, with 7 bases between them.

There are a few counts of this clonotype. This chain joins TRBV12-3 or TRBV12-4 and TRBJ2-5, with 9 bases fitting TRBD1. V dropped 7 bases and J dropped 5; count of bases not matched to a gene: 11. This CDR3 has 15 residues. The CDR3 sequence is CASKPQTGGEETQYF. As DNA, the CDR3 is TGTGCCAGCAAGCCTCAGACAGGGGGAGAGGAGACCCAGTACTTC.

This clonotype has only a few counts. This chain uses TRBV20-1 with TRBJ2-1, with 8 nucleotides matching TRBD2. V shed 5 bases, J shed 0 bases, and the junction held 3 bases outside the gene matches. The germline V gene has CDR1 DFQATT and CDR2 SNEGSKA (reference sequence). The CDR3 has 14 residues. CDR3 sequence (DNA): TGCAGTGCTCGCGGGAGGAACTCCTACAATGAGCAGTTCTTC. Protein sequence: CSARGRNSYNEQFF.

CDR3 coding DNA: TGTGCCAGCAGCTCTCTGGCTAGCGGGTCGTACGAGCAGTACGTC. Translation gives CASSSLASGSYEQYV. The rearrangement joins TRBV7-9 to TRBJ2-7; 8 nucleotides match TRBD2. CDR1 is SEHNR and CDR2 is FQNEAQ in the germline V gene (reference sequence). This CDR3 comprises 15 residues. V lost 4 bases and J lost 4; bases outside the gene matches: 9.

The chain couples TRBV27 to TRBJ1-5; TRBD1 agrees at 9 bases. V trimming: 0 bases; J trimming: 4 bases; junction bases outside the gene matches: 7. This CDR3 contains 17 residues. Germline assignment: CDR1 MNHEY and CDR2 SMNVEV (reference sequence). CDR3 bases: TGTGCCAGCAGTTTATCGGGGGACAGGGTAAGAAATCAGCCCCAGCATTTT. Its translation: CASSLSGDRVRNQPQHF.

This clonotype appeared many times. The V call is TRBV7-9, the J call TRBJ2-1; D gene uncertain. The CDR3 contains 10 residues. Looked up from germline, CDR1 is SEHNR and CDR2 is FQNEAQ (reference sequence). The V end was cut by 5 bases, the J end by 7 bases, with 3 bases between. The CDR3 DNA reads TGTGCCAGCAGCCCGAATGAGCAGTTCTTC. This encodes CASSPNEQFF.

This clonotype was detected many times. The chain combines TRBV27 with TRBJ2-2, with D unresolved. V was pared by 4 bases and J by 3 bases, with 6 bases between. CDR3 length equals 13 residues. Looked up from germline, CDR1 is MNHEY and CDR2 is SMNVEV (reference sequence). The CDR3: CASSYQYTGELFF. CDR3 DNA: TGTGCCAGCAGTTATCAGTACACCGGGGAGCTGTTTTTT.

The CDR3 nucleotides are TGTGCCAGCAGTGATAGCGGGCAAGAGACCCAGTACTTC. This encodes CASSDSGQETQYF. The chain joins TRBV25-1 to TRBJ2-5, with 7 bases lining up with TRBD2. The V segment lost 3 bases and the J segment 2 bases; nucleotides outside the gene matches: 0. The CDR3 contains 13 residues. CDR1 is MGHDK and CDR2 is SYGVNS in the germline V gene.

Ten or more counts support this clonotype. This chain joins TRBV6-1 and TRBJ2-7, with 8 bases that match TRBD2. The CDR3 spans 14 residues. Per germline, CDR1 MNHNS and CDR2 SASEGT. The J segment lost 2 bases and the V segment lost 6 bases, leaving 6 bases of the junction unmatched. The CDR3 is CASSSGRAAYEQYF. CDR3 coding DNA: TGTGCCAGCAGCAGCGGGAGAGCGGCCTACGAGCAGTACTTC.

This chain uses TRBV2 with TRBJ1-2, with TRBD1 as a possible D gene (5 bases). Germline V gene lookup returns CDR1 SNHLY and CDR2 FYNNEI. The CDR3 runs to 14 residues. V lost 8 bases, J lost 0 bases, and 13 bases lay in between. The CDR3 sequence is CASGGGVTNYGYTF. CDR3 bases: TGTGCCAGCGGCGGGGGGGTTACTAACTATGGCTACACCTTC.

This clonotype showed up just a few times. The chain joins TRBV20-1 to TRBJ2-5; 11 bases agree with TRBD1. V shed 0 bases, J shed 5 bases, and the junction held 11 bases outside the gene matches. The CDR3 extends over 17 amino acids. Germline-derived CDR1 and CDR2 are DFQATT and SNEGSKA (reference sequence). DNA of the CDR3: TGCAGTGCTAGAGATTGGGTCTCCGGACAGGGGGCTGAGACCCAGTACTTC. This gives the protein CSARDWVSGQGAETQYF.

This clonotype has ten or more counts. The chain's CDR3 is CASSGRADSYNEQFF. The CDR3 coding sequence is TGTGCCAGCAGTGGACGGGCCGACTCCTACAATGAGCAGTTCTTC. The chain couples TRBV6-4 to TRBJ2-1; D gene ambiguous. The V end lost 4 bases, the J end lost 0 bases, and 10 bases lay between the germline ends. Germline CDR1 reads MRHNA; CDR2 reads SNTAGT. CDR3 size: 15 residues.

The table lists this clonotype with many counts. V gene TRBV7-9 combines with J gene TRBJ2-1, with 13 bases identical to TRBD2. Germline trimming cut 4 bases from V and 9 bases from J; bases unmatched to any gene: 6. The CDR3 totals 15 residues. Germline CDR1 reads SEHNR; CDR2 reads FQNEAQ (reference sequence). In DNA form, the CDR3 reads TGTGCCAGCAGCTCGGGACTAGCGGGAACACGTGAGCAGTTCTTC. Amino acid sequence: CASSSGLAGTREQFF. The whole variable domain, remainder taken from reference TRBV7-9 and TRBJ2-1, is DTGVSQNPRHKITKRGQNVTFRCDPISEHNRLYWYRQTLGQGPEFLTYFQNEAQLEKSRLLSDRFSAERPKGSFSTLEIQRTEQGDSAMYLCASSSGLAGTREQFFGPGTRLTVL.

There are many counts of this clonotype. The chain joins TRBV4-1 to TRBJ2-1; the D gene is possibly TRBD1 (5 bases). Germline values: CDR1 MGHRA, CDR2 YSYEKL. The CDR3 covers 16 residues. Trimming took off 2 bases at V and 4 bases at J, with 15 bases between the two ends. The CDR3 sequence: CASSQLGAVGYNEQFF. Here the CDR3 DNA reads TGCGCCAGCAGCCAACTTGGGGCAGTAGGGTACAATGAGCAGTTCTTC.

CDR3 sequence reads: CASTPDPSYEQYV. CDR3 in DNA: TGTGCCAGCACGCCCGACCCTTCCTACGAGCAGTACGTC. This sequence joins TRBV2 and TRBJ2-7; no reliable D call. Germline V gene lookup returns CDR1 SNHLY and CDR2 FYNNEI. Trimming pared 7 bases from V and 1 base from J, leaving 11 bases between. The CDR3 spans 13 residues.

V is TRBV6-1 and J is TRBJ1-1; a weak D match, TRBD1 (6 bases). Germline V gene sequence: CDR1 MNHNS, CDR2 SASEGT. The CDR3 covers 14 residues. The ends were cut back, 6 bases at V and 11 bases at J, with 22 bases in the middle. The chain's CDR3 is CASRQGPDSLNAFF. DNA for the CDR3: TGTGCCAGCAGACAGGGACCAGATTCATTGAATGCTTTCTTT.

This clonotype has only a few counts. The chain joins TRBV7-9 to TRBJ2-7; D remains unclear. This CDR3 region has 12 residues. Between the trimmed V and J ends, which lost 3 bases and 2 bases, there was a span of 5 bases. From germline, CDR1 is SEHNR and CDR2 FQNEAQ (reference sequence). CDR3 protein: CASSFLAYEQYF. The CDR3 DNA sequence: TGTGCCAGCAGCTTCTTGGCCTACGAGCAGTACTTC.

CDR3 region: CATRSPQKGPVNSPLHF. The CDR3 region has the DNA TGTGCCACCAGGAGCCCGCAGAAGGGGCCGGTAAATTCACCCCTCCACTTT. This chain links TRBV15 with TRBJ1-6, with D perhaps matching TRBD1 (5 bases). Germline V gene data show CDR1 as LNHNV and CDR2 as YYDKDF (reference sequence). Trimming pared 6 bases from V and 7 bases from J, leaving 22 bases between. This CDR3 is 17 amino acids long.

V gene TRBV5-1 combines with J gene TRBJ1-3, with a tentative D call TRBD1 (5 bases). The CDR3 loop spans 17 amino acids. CDR1 and CDR2 (germline): SGHRS, YFSETQ. V was shortened by 0 bases and J by 0 bases, with 13 bases between the two germline ends. The CDR3 DNA follows: TGCGCCAGCAGCTTGGACGACAGCCCCTTCTCTGGAAACACCATATATTTT. Amino acid sequence: CASSLDDSPFSGNTIYF.